Each of the 12 T cell receptor beta chains below was sequenced from the same sample in a study of regulatory T cells in long-lasting Graves disease (TCRdb year 2021). The library relied on multiplex PCR. The instrument was an Illumina HiSeq 4000. CDR3 regions were amplified by Arm-PCR with iRepertoire HTBI primers to construct TCR beta libraries. TCRdb trimmed the raw reads at Q25, called clones with MiXCR and kept productive beta chains. Rows with one shared CDR3 protein collapse into an entry with the most common genes and DNA. This sample has 420,000 or so distinct CDR3 sequences in its table, and approximately 16% of those were observed once. 20% to 25% of the sample is taken by the ten largest. The time point label, read with the paper, signifies: newly diagnosed GD, antithyroid drugs for less than 3 months. RNA was extracted from PBMCs in TRIzol for both TCR sequencing and RNA sequencing. This sample also belongs to another study, concerning T cells in Graves' hyperthyroidism and ophthalmopathy.

Sequenced here: peripheral blood mononuclear cells (PBMCs), sampled at new diagnosis, from a patient treated with antithyroid drugs. The receptors stem from a woman aged 18-35 years with Graves disease. Donor details come from another sample of the same person, matched by shared clones.

This clonotype was found many times. V gene TRBV29-1 combines with J gene TRBJ2-1; 10 bases align to TRBD1. CDR3 length equals 15 residues. Germline assignment: CDR1 SQVTM and CDR2 ANQGSEA. Trimming removed 6 bases from V and 1 base from J; junction bases left unmatched: 6. CDR3 coding DNA: TGCAGCGTAGAGGGGACAGGGGTTTCCTACAATGAGCAGTTCTTC. Protein: CSVEGTGVSYNEQFF.

Ten or more counts support this clonotype. The V and J genes are TRBV27 and TRBJ2-1, with 9 bases identical to TRBD1. This CDR3 is built from 12 residues. CDR1 is MNHEY and CDR2 is SMNVEV in the germline V gene (reference sequence). V dropped 9 bases and J dropped 7; count of bases not matched to a gene: 4. CDR3 in amino acids: CASEGQGNEQFF. The CDR3 nucleotides are TGTGCCAGTGAGGGACAGGGAAATGAGCAGTTCTTC.

The sample holds one count of this clonotype. A far larger clone lies a single base away; this is likely a read error. The gene calls are TRBV28 and TRBJ1-5; D not resolved. Germline V CDR1 and CDR2: MDHEN, SYDVKM. The CDR3 loop spans 15 amino acids. The CDR3 nucleotides are TGTGCCAGCAGCCAAGATTTTAGTGACAATCGGCCCCAGCATTTT. This codes for CASSQDFSDNRPQHF.

This clonotype appeared a few times. The CDR3 protein is CAIRSFTSTDTQYF. As DNA, the CDR3 is TGTGCCATCAGATCTTTCACTAGCACAGATACGCAGTATTTT. The chain joins TRBV10-3 to TRBJ2-3; D not resolved. Per germline, CDR1 ENHRY and CDR2 SYGVKD. V was clipped by 6 bases and J by 0 bases, with 10 bases between them. The length of the CDR3 is 14 residues.

Many counts were recorded for this clonotype. The chain is built from TRBV3-1 and TRBJ2-1; no clear D gene. This CDR3 region has 15 residues. V was cut by 4 bases and J by 9 bases, with 19 bases left in between. Germline CDR1 is LGHDT and CDR2 is YNNKEL (reference sequence). The CDR3 DNA reads as TGTGCCAGCAGCCTCACCGGATCCTACAATCTTGAGCAGTTCTTC. The encoded protein is CASSLTGSYNLEQFF.

In this sample, this clonotype turned up many times. The rearrangement links TRBV28 to TRBJ2-7, with unresolved D. The CDR3 loop spans 14 amino acids. V gave up 5 bases and J gave up 6 bases, with 17 bases separating them. CDR1 is MDHEN, CDR2 SYDVKM, per germline. CDR3: CASSRIAPTSEQYF. CDR3 sequence (DNA): TGTGCCAGCAGTAGGATAGCCCCCACGTCCGAGCAGTACTTC.

This clonotype was seen many times. CDR3 protein: CASKQGQGTLYGYTF. Here the CDR3 DNA reads TGTGCCAGCAAGCAAGGACAGGGGACCCTCTATGGCTACACCTTC. V and J are TRBV27 and TRBJ1-2; 9 bases fit TRBD1. Germline CDR1 MNHEY, CDR2 SMNVEV (reference sequence). This CDR3 region has 15 residues. The V and J ends lost 7 bases and 4 bases, in that order; junction bases with no gene match: 10.

This clonotype was counted between two and nine times. The chain links TRBV7-6 to TRBJ2-3; 14 bases line up with TRBD2. The CDR3 runs 20 residues. Germline CDR1 is SGHVS and CDR2 is FNYEAQ. Trimming at V came to 5 bases and at J to 1 base, leaving 14 bases not matched to a gene. CDR3 sequence reads: CASSPTPGTSGSVGTDTQYF. CDR3 nucleotide sequence: TGTGCCAGCAGCCCAACACCTGGGACTAGCGGGAGCGTGGGCACAGATACGCAGTATTTT.

Many counts were recorded for this clonotype. The V call is TRBV5-1, the J call TRBJ2-1, with D perhaps TRBD1 or TRBD2 (5 bases each). Deletions cut 0 bases from V and 8 bases from J, with 12 bases between. This CDR3 spans 14 amino acids. Germline V gene data show CDR1 as SGHRS and CDR2 as YFSETQ. CDR3 protein: CASSLGDAMDEQFF. The CDR3 nucleotides read TGCGCCAGCAGCTTGGGGGACGCCATGGATGAGCAGTTCTTC. The full variable domain, completed using reference TRBV5-1 and TRBJ2-1, is KAGVTQTPRYLIKTRGQQVTLSCSPISGHRSVSWYQQTPGQGLQFLFEYFSETQRNKGNFPGRFSGRQFSNSRSEMNVSTLELGDSALYLCASSLGDAMDEQFFGPGTRLTVL.

This chain joins TRBV19 and TRBJ1-1; 10 bases are a match to TRBD1. This CDR3 is 13 amino acids long. V shed 3 bases and J 10 bases; nucleotides not matched to a gene: 5. The germline V gene has CDR1 LNHDA and CDR2 SQIVND (reference sequence). The CDR3 protein is CASSMSWTGGAFF. The CDR3 DNA follows: TGTGCCAGTAGTATGAGTTGGACAGGGGGAGCTTTCTTT.

The chain is built from TRBV11-2 and TRBJ2-5, with 11 bases matching TRBD2. CDR3 size: 15 residues. The junction had 4 bases not matched to a gene; V was cut back by 6 bases and J by 1 base. The V gene's germline CDR1 is SGHAT and CDR2 FQNNGV. In DNA form, the CDR3 reads TGTGCCAGCAGAGGGACTAGCGGATTCCAAGAGACCCAGTACTTC. Amino acids: CASRGTSGFQETQYF.

This clonotype has ten or more counts. This chain uses TRBV28 with TRBJ2-4; 7 nucleotides line up with TRBD1. The CDR3 has 13 residues. The V gene's germline CDR1 is MDHEN and CDR2 SYDVKM. The ends lost 5 bases at V and 8 bases at J; junction bases unmatched: 6. The CDR3 here is CASSLDRVDIQYF. The CDR3 nucleotides read TGTGCCAGCAGTCTAGACAGGGTGGACATTCAGTACTTC.